This T cell receptor beta chain was sequenced during a study of control samples from healthy donors and cancer patients. The CDR3 loop spans 13 amino acids. CDR1 and CDR2 from the germline V gene are SQVTM and ANQGSEA. The V end lost 4 bases, the J end lost 4 bases, and 13 bases lay between the germline ends. TCRdb's copy holds only in-frame clones and misses some; the assay was immunoSEQ multiplex PCR. The repertoire holds over 100,000 clones, 92% seen once, with about 2.2% in the top ten. The sequencing input was blood. The chain carries TRBV29-1 and TRBJ1-1; D ambiguous. This TCR derives from a woman aged 45-65 years in good health. CDR3 sequence reads: CSVVSVQVTEAFF. The CDR3, as DNA: TGCAGCGTTGTCAGCGTACAAGTCACTGAAGCTTTCTTT.